The source of this TCR beta chain is a study of response to subunit inactivated influenza vaccine. Study-wide points: Authors suggested each seasonal flu vaccination may recruit only limited numbers of new T cells.

V lost 2 bases, J lost 8 bases, and 7 bases stayed unmatched. Germline values: CDR1 SGHVS, CDR2 FNYEAQ. The CDR3 loop spans 15 amino acids. This clonotype showed up just a few times. Antigen unknown. TCRdb fed the RT-PCR reads into MiXCR, producing one record per CDR3 protein. The sample gives over 800,000 distinct CDR3 sequences, about 20% of which show up once; roughly 10% is in the top ten. This sample comprised PBMCs from blood, obtained 5 to 6 days after vaccination. This chain connects TRBV7-6 to TRBJ2-1, with TRBD1 identical over 9 bases. The sequence came from a man over 45 who received an inactivated influenza vaccine. CDR3 DNA sequence: TGTGCCAGCAGCTTAATGGGACAGGGAGTTTATGAGCAGTTCTTC. Translating it yields CASSLMGQGVYEQFF.